These 27 T cell receptor beta chains originate from one sample sequenced in a study of blood T cell repertoires in COVID-19. Some clones are missing from TCRdb's copy, which holds only in-frame ones; the method was immunoSEQ multiplex PCR. Of over 400,000 clones detected, about 89% appear once; the ten largest clones hold roughly 8%. The material sequenced was peripheral blood. The receptors come from a woman between 45 and 60 years old with COVID-19, enrolled during active disease.

The gene calls are TRBV5-1 and TRBJ1-2, with 8 bases aligning to TRBD1. CDR1 SGHRS and CDR2 YFSETQ come from the germline V gene. The CDR3 totals 16 residues. The J segment lost 5 bases and the V segment lost 3 bases, leaving 12 bases of the junction unmatched. The CDR3 nucleotides are TGCGCCAGCAGCTCGATCCCGGGACAGGCGGGGTATGGCTACACCTTC. Translation: CASSSIPGQAGYGYTF.

A single count supports this clone. The rearrangement uses TRBV7-9 and TRBJ1-1; D is perhaps TRBD1 (5 bases). Trimming cost V 4 bases and J 6 bases, with 12 bases left between them. Per germline, CDR1 SEHNR and CDR2 FQNEAQ (reference sequence). This CDR3 contains 13 residues. CDR3 sequence reads: CASSSGGRAEAFF. The DNA of the CDR3 is TGTGCCAGCAGCTCTGGCGGCAGGGCTGAAGCTTTCTTT.

The chain couples TRBV5-6 to TRBJ2-2; 7 bases align to TRBD1. Germline lookup yields CDR1 SGHDT and CDR2 YYEEEE. V dropped 9 bases and J dropped 6; count of bases not matched to a gene: 11. The CDR3 has 14 residues. The CDR3 sequence is CATRRKGASGELFF. The CDR3 DNA is TGTGCCACCAGGAGAAAGGGGGCATCCGGGGAGCTGTTTTTT.

This clone appeared once. The chain joins TRBV11-1 to TRBJ1-2, with TRBD1 identical over 8 bases. The CDR3 is made up of 13 amino acids. With V trimmed by 5 bases and J by 4 bases, 3 bases remained unmatched. Germline-derived CDR1 and CDR2 are SGHAT and FQDESV (reference sequence). Here the CDR3 DNA reads TGTGCCAGCAGCCCCGACAGGGGCTATGGCTACACCTTC. Residues: CASSPDRGYGYTF. Drawing the rest from reference TRBV11-1 and TRBJ1-2, the complete variable domain is EAEVAQSPRYKITEKSQAVAFWCDPISGHATLYWYRQILGQGPELLVQFQDESVVDDSQLPKDRFSAERLKGVDSTLKIQPAELGDSAMYLCASSPDRGYGYTFGSGTRLTVV.

The chain is built from TRBV27 and TRBJ1-6; TRBD1 matches 8 bases. V lost 6 bases, J lost 6 bases, and 4 bases stayed unmatched. Germline values: CDR1 MNHEY, CDR2 SMNVEV (reference sequence). The length of the CDR3 is 14 residues. For the CDR3, the DNA is TGTGCCAGCAGGTGGGACAGGTCTAATTCACCCCTCCACTTT. It encodes CASRWDRSNSPLHF.

The V gene is TRBV27, the J gene TRBJ1-4; 8 bases match TRBD1. CDR1 is MNHEY and CDR2 is SMNVEV in the germline V gene (reference sequence). With 5 bases clipped from V and 8 bases from J, the junction kept 4 bases outside the gene matches. The CDR3 covers 13 residues. CDR3 loop: CASSPTGVEKLFF. CDR3 coding DNA: TGTGCCAGCAGTCCGACAGGGGTCGAAAAACTGTTTTTT.

This clone was seen just once. CDR3 region: CASSDTGGPNTEAFF. The CDR3 DNA is TGTGCCAGCAGTGACACAGGGGGCCCGAACACTGAAGCTTTCTTT. The chain is built from TRBV7-9 and TRBJ1-1; 9 nucleotides match TRBD1. This CDR3 is 15 amino acids long. Germline-derived CDR1 and CDR2 are SEHNR and FQNEAQ (reference sequence). The ends lost 6 bases at V and 1 base at J; junction bases unmatched: 6.

The chain couples TRBV30 to TRBJ1-2; 7 positions match TRBD1. This CDR3 has 15 amino acids. With V trimmed by 0 bases and J by 8 bases, 12 bases remained unmatched. Germline V gene lookup returns CDR1 GTSNPN and CDR2 SVGIG (reference sequence). CDR3 in DNA: TGTGCCTGGAGTGTACTTGACAGGGTATTGTCGGGCTACACCTTC. The encoded protein is CAWSVLDRVLSGYTF. Full variable domain (outside the CDR3, taken from reference TRBV30 and TRBJ1-2): SQTIHQWPATLVQPVGSPLSLECTVEGTSNPNLYWYRQAAGRGLQLLFYSVGIGQISSEVPQNLSASRPQDRQFILSSKKLLLSDSGFYLCAWSVLDRVLSGYTFGSGTRLTVV.

The rearrangement joins TRBV3-1 (or the pseudogene TRBV3-2) to TRBJ1-2; no definite D call. V lost 1 base and J lost 3, with 6 bases in between. Germline CDR1 is LGHDT and CDR2 is YNNKEL (reference sequence). The CDR3 extends over 13 amino acids. CDR3 bases: TGTGCCAGCAGCCAAGTGGCGGACTATGGCTACACCTTC. It specifies CASSQVADYGYTF.

The gene calls are TRBV30 and TRBJ2-7; TRBD1 matches at 7 bases. The CDR3 sequence is 14 residues long. The V gene's germline CDR1 is GTSNPN and CDR2 SVGIG (reference sequence). V dropped 1 base and J dropped 0; count of bases not matched to a gene: 3. CDR3: CAWSAGDSSYEQYF. As DNA, the CDR3 is TGTGCCTGGAGTGCAGGGGACAGCTCCTACGAGCAGTACTTC. The whole variable domain, remainder taken from reference TRBV30 and TRBJ2-7, is SQTIHQWPATLVQPVGSPLSLECTVEGTSNPNLYWYRQAAGRGLQLLFYSVGIGQISSEVPQNLSASRPQDRQFILSSKKLLLSDSGFYLCAWSAGDSSYEQYFGPGTRLTVT.

The rearrangement joins TRBV6-6 to TRBJ2-5; 8 nucleotides match TRBD1. The CDR3 spans 15 residues. The V gene end was trimmed by 5 bases and the J gene end by 2 bases; junction bases not matched to a gene: 7. Germline-derived CDR1 and CDR2 are MNHNY and SVGAGI (reference sequence). As DNA, the CDR3 is TGTGCCAGCAGTAAAGGACAGGGCCTACAAGAGACCCAGTACTTC. Protein sequence: CASSKGQGLQETQYF.

This chain links TRBV28 with TRBJ1-2; 8 nucleotides align to TRBD1. V was clipped by 1 base and J by 7 bases; unmatched bases: 2. This CDR3 comprises 13 residues. CDR1 is MDHEN and CDR2 is SYDVKM in the germline V gene. The CDR3 DNA sequence: TGTGCCAGCAGTTTATCAGGGGGCGGTGGCTACACCTTC. This translates into CASSLSGGGGYTF.

This sequence joins TRBV6-5 and TRBJ2-5; the D is unclear. The CDR3 is 15 residues long. The V gene's germline CDR1 is MNHEY and CDR2 SVGAGI. Trimming cost V 6 bases and J 5 bases, with 19 bases left between them. CDR3 nucleotides: TGTGCCAGCAGCTCCGGATATCTCGGCAGGGAGACCCAGTACTTC. As protein: CASSSGYLGRETQYF.

The chain employs TRBV29-1 and TRBJ2-7; TRBD1 aligns across 8 bases. CDR3 length: 12 amino acids. Germline CDR1 is SQVTM and CDR2 is ANQGSEA. With 7 bases clipped from V and 2 bases from J, the junction kept 4 bases outside the gene matches. Here the CDR3 reads CSGTGPTYEQYF. CDR3 coding DNA: TGCAGCGGGACAGGGCCGACCTACGAGCAGTACTTC.

This sequence joins TRBV19 and TRBJ2-3; 9 bases align to TRBD2. V trimming: 0 bases; J trimming: 4 bases; junction bases outside the gene matches: 8. CDR3 length: 17 amino acids. CDR1 and CDR2 from the germline V gene are LNHDA and SQIVND (reference sequence). In DNA, the CDR3 is TGTGCCAGTAGTATAGACCGAGGGACTAGCTTGGCAGATACGCAGTATTTT. This sequence encodes CASSIDRGTSLADTQYF. Full variable domain (outside the CDR3, taken from reference TRBV19 and TRBJ2-3): DGGITQSPKYLFRKEGQNVTLSCEQNLNHDAMYWYRQDPGQGLRLIYYSQIVNDFQKGDIAEGYSVSREKKESFPLTVTSAQKNPTAFYLCASSIDRGTSLADTQYFGPGTRLTVL.

The rearrangement joins TRBV7-8 to TRBJ2-3, with 9 bases that match TRBD1. The J segment lost 2 bases and the V segment lost 5 bases, leaving 5 bases of the junction unmatched. The CDR3 length is 15 residues. Germline CDR1 and CDR2: SGHVS and FQNEAQ. CDR3 sequence (DNA): TGTGCCAGCAGCGCACAGGGGGCGTACACAGATACGCAGTATTTT. Amino acids: CASSAQGAYTDTQYF.

The rearrangement links TRBV12-2 to TRBJ1-5; the table's D call, TRBD1, was not checked against the DNA. TRBV12-2 is flagged as a pseudogene. This CDR3 is 16 amino acids long. The CDR3 spells CASRLECHRAHQPQHF. The CDR3 region has the DNA TGTGCAAGTCGCTTAGAGTGCCACAGGGCCCATCAGCCCCAGCATTTT.

The V and J genes are TRBV3-1 (or the pseudogene TRBV3-2) and TRBJ1-1, with a weak D call TRBD1 (5 bases). Germline-derived CDR1 and CDR2 are LGHDT and YNNKEL (reference sequence). The CDR3 runs to 13 residues. The germline V and J ends were trimmed by 0 bases and 10 bases, with 12 bases remaining between them. The CDR3 here is CASSQDQTRGAFF. The DNA for the CDR3 is TGTGCCAGCAGCCAAGATCAGACAAGGGGAGCTTTCTTT.

The chain uses TRBV2 and TRBJ1-4; TRBD1 is a possible D gene (6 bases). Germline V CDR1 and CDR2: SNHLY, FYNNEI. The CDR3 totals 12 residues. The V and J ends lost 6 bases and 11 bases respectively, with 13 bases between them. The CDR3 spells CASREDSRKLFF. CDR3 nucleotide sequence: TGTGCCAGCAGGGAGGACAGCCGCAAACTGTTTTTT.

The gene calls are TRBV2 and TRBJ1-1; TRBD1 is a possible D gene (6 bases). V lost 8 bases and J lost 1, with 14 bases in between. The length of the CDR3 is 14 residues. Looked up from germline, CDR1 is SNHLY and CDR2 is FYNNEI. CDR3 amino acids: CASVRGAGNTEAFF. CDR3 bases: TGTGCCAGCGTTCGGGGGGCGGGGAACACTGAAGCTTTCTTT.

The J gene is TRBJ2-1, the V gene TRBV7-2, with 9 nucleotides matching TRBD2. Per germline, CDR1 SGHTA and CDR2 FQGNSA. With V trimmed by 2 bases and J by 8 bases, 7 bases remained unmatched. This CDR3 spans 15 amino acids. This chain's CDR3 is CASSLLSGGPYEQFF. CDR3 nucleotide sequence: TGTGCCAGCAGCTTACTGAGCGGGGGGCCCTATGAGCAGTTCTTC.

The chain has TRBV5-1 and TRBJ2-7; D perhaps matches TRBD1 (6 bases). There are 15 residues in the CDR3. The V gene lost 3 bases and the J gene lost 0 bases, with 13 bases spanning the gap. CDR1 and CDR2 from the germline V gene are SGHRS and YFSETQ. In nucleotides, the CDR3 is TGCGCCAGCAGCTGGGCGGACAGCAACTCCTACGAGCAGTACTTC. It encodes CASSWADSNSYEQYF.

The chain is built from TRBV24-1 and TRBJ1-5; D is ambiguous. Per the germline V gene, CDR1 is KGHDR and CDR2 is SFDVKD. Trimming removed 9 bases from V and 1 base from J, with 12 bases in between. The CDR3 is made up of 14 amino acids. CDR3 bases: TGTGCCACCCATTCCGGAGGGAGCAATCAGCCCCAGCATTTT. Amino acid sequence: CATHSGGSNQPQHF.

The rearrangement uses TRBV18 and TRBJ1-1, with 8 positions matching TRBD1. V dropped 3 bases and J dropped 4; count of bases not matched to a gene: 13. The germline CDR1 and CDR2 sequences are KGHSH and LQKENI. The CDR3 consists of 17 residues. CDR3 sequence (DNA): TGTGCCAGCTCACCCGGACAGGGCCAAGTCGTGAGCACTGAAGCTTTCTTT. Translation gives CASSPGQGQVVSTEAFF.

In regard to this clone: One end of the junction fails to match germline, which may point to a read error. The chain has TRBV7-8 and TRBJ1-5; D gene uncertain. There are 17 residues in the CDR3. The germline V gene has CDR1 SGHVS and CDR2 FQNEAQ. This chain's CDR3 is CASSFGGVGSSYQPQHF. The CDR3 coding sequence is TGTGCCAGCAGCTTCGGCGGGGTGGGTAGTAGCTATCAGCCCCAGCATTTT. The full variable domain, completed using reference TRBV7-8 and TRBJ1-5, is GAGVSQSPRYKVAKRGQDVALRCDPISGHVSLFWYQQALGQGPEFLTYFQNEAQLDKSGLPSDRFFAERPEGSVSTLKIQRTQQEDSAVYLCASSFGGVGSSYQPQHFGDGTRLSIL.

The rearrangement joins TRBV19 to TRBJ1-4, with D unclear. The V gene lost 3 bases and the J gene lost 8 bases, with 7 bases spanning the gap. Germline CDR1 LNHDA, CDR2 SQIVND (reference sequence). This CDR3 spans 12 amino acids. The CDR3 nucleotides are TGTGCCAGTAGTATCCGAGGGGAAAAACTGTTTTTT. It codes for CASSIRGEKLFF.

The CDR3 spells CASSFGSDGYTF. The CDR3 DNA is TGTGCCAGCAGTTTTGGCAGCGATGGCTACACCTTC. The chain couples TRBV12-3 or TRBV12-4 to TRBJ1-2, with D unclear. This CDR3 contains 12 residues. Deletions cut 3 bases from V and 6 bases from J, with 8 bases between.